A selection of T cell receptor beta chains follows, all from one sample in a study of blood T cells in healthy people across ages. Using its own MiXCR run on the 5' RACE reads, TCRdb lists one record per CDR3 protein. The sample holds around 800,000 distinct CDR3 sequences; 35% to 50% are singletons and the top ten take roughly 18%. The sequenced sample consisted of blood. The receptors derive from a man older than 75 in good health. The CDR3 runs from the conserved cysteine through the conserved F or W. A D gene is named only where the DNA matches it firmly. The size field is filled for only some rows; it gives once, few, many or a size class.

d_call j_call clone_size v_call cdr3_nt cdr3_aa
. TRBJ2-3 . TRBV6-1 TGTGCCAGCAGTTGGACAGCTGGCACAGATACGCAGTATTTT CASSWTAGTDTQYF
. TRBJ2-2 few TRBV28 TGTGCCAGCAGTATTCTGGGCGGGCCCTCGAACACCGGGGAGCTGTTTTTT CASSILGGPSNTGELFF
. TRBJ2-5 few TRBV3-1 TGTGCCAGCAGCCAAGGTGCGCCCGGCGGGACCCAGTACTTC CASSQGAPGGTQYF
. TRBJ2-7 . TRBV7-9 TGTGCCAGCAGCCGACAAGCCATTCGTTCCTACGAGCAGTACTTC CASSRQAIRSYEQYF
TRBD1 TRBJ2-3 . TRBV7-9 TGTGCCAGCAGCACTGCCGGGACAGGGACGTCGGATACGCAGTATTTT CASSTAGTGTSDTQYF
. TRBJ1-1 few TRBV7-9 TGTGCCAGCAGCTTACCACGCGGGGTGAGCACTGAAGCTTTCTTT CASSLPRGVSTEAFF
. TRBJ2-7 few TRBV3-1 TGTGCCAGCAGCCCCTCGGCCTTAAATGAGCAGTACTTC CASSPSALNEQYF
. TRBJ2-1 few TRBV14 TGTGCCAGCAGCCAAGATAGGCAGGGATTGGGCCATGAGCAGTTCTTC CASSQDRQGLGHEQFF
. TRBJ1-2 . TRBV4-3 TGCGCCAGCAGCCCGGCGGGGGGCGTCTATGGCTACACCTTC CASSPAGGVYGYTF
TRBD1 TRBJ1-3 . TRBV25-1 TGTGCCAGCAGTGAGAAGGCCCCGGGGGGGGGACAGGGGGCAGATTGCTCTGGAAACACCATATATTTT CASSEKAPGGGQGADCSGNTIYF
. TRBJ2-7 . TRBV28 TGTGCCAGCACCCGGGGACTCCAAGGGGAGCAGTACTTC CASTRGLQGEQYF
. TRBJ2-3 . TRBV5-1 TGCGCCAGCAGAGTAGCCCCCGGCACAGATACGCAGTATTTT CASRVAPGTDTQYF